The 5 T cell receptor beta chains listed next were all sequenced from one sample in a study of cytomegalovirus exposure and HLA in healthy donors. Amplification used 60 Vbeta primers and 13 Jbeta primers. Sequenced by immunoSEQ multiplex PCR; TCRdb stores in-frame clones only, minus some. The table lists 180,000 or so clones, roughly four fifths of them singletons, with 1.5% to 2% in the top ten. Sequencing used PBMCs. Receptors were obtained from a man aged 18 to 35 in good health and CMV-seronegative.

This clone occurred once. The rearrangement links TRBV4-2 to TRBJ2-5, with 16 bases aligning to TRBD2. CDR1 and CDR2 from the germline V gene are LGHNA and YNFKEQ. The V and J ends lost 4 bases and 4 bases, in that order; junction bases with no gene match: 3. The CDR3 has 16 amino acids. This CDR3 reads CASSPGTSGGVETQYF. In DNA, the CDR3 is TGTGCCAGCAGCCCCGGGACTAGCGGGGGGGTAGAGACCCAGTACTTC.

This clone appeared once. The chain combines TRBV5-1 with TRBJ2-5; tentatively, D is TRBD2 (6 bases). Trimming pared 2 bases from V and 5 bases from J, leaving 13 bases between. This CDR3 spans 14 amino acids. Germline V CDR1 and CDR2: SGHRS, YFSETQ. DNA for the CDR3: TGCGCCAGCAGCTTTGGGGCGGAGGGGGAGACCCAGTACTTC. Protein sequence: CASSFGAEGETQYF.

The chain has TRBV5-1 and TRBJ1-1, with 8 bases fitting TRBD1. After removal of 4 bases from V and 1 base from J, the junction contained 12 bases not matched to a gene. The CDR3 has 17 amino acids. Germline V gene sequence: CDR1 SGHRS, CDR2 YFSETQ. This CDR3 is CASSRPLKDRENTEAFF. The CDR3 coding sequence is TGCGCCAGCAGCCGACCCTTAAAGGACAGGGAGAACACTGAAGCTTTCTTT.

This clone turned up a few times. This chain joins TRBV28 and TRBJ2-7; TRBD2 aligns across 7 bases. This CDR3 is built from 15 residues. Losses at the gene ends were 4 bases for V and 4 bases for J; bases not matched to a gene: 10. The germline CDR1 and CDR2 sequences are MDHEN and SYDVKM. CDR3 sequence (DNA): TGTGCCAGCAGTTACCCTGGCCTAGCGGTTTACGAGCAGTACTTC. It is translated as CASSYPGLAVYEQYF.

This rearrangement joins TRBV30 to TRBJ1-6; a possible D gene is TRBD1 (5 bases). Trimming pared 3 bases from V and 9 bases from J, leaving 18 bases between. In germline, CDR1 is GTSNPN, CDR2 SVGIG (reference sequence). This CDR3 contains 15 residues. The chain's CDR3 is CAWRTGGSIGSPLHF. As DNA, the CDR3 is TGTGCCTGGAGAACCGGGGGTTCCATAGGTTCACCCCTCCACTTT.